Below, 9 T cell receptor beta chains from the same sample are listed, as sequenced in a study of naive and memory T cell subsets. Sample treatment: skin biopsy from saline-injected control site (resident skin T cells). Cells were not sorted; total RNA input targeted about 1 to 1,100 ng. The SP2 primer and nested alpha and beta constant region primers amplified ligated cDNA in four rounds. MiXCR, run by TCRdb on the UMI-ligation and nested PCR reads, gives a single entry per CDR3 protein. The sample lists 2,200 or so distinct CDR3 sequences; roughly 4% were seen once. The material sequenced was skin, taken from a saline injection site in the skin. These receptors came from an adult in good health.

This clonotype rates as large. V is TRBV6-5 and J is TRBJ2-7, with 11 bases matching TRBD2. Trimming removed 6 bases from V and 8 bases from J; junction bases left unmatched: 15. The CDR3 spans 16 residues. The germline V gene encodes CDR1 MNHEY and CDR2 SVGAGI. The CDR3 DNA follows: TGTGCCAGCAGCCGATTTAGCGGGGGGGCCGAAATAAAGCAGTACTTC. This gives the protein CASSRFSGGAEIKQYF.

V gene TRBV12-3 or TRBV12-4 combines with J gene TRBJ1-1; D is possibly TRBD1 (5 bases). CDR3 length: 12 residues. V gave up 1 base and J gave up 7 bases, with 7 bases separating them. CDR3 region: CASSLGGYEAFF. CDR3 nucleotides: TGTGCCAGCAGTTTAGGGGGCTATGAAGCTTTCTTT.

This clonotype is labeled medium-sized. The chain carries TRBV27 and TRBJ2-6, with 8 bases aligning to TRBD1. This CDR3 spans 16 amino acids. Germline CDR1 is MNHEY and CDR2 is SMNVEV (reference sequence). Unmatched junction bases numbered 3, after V lost 5 bases and J lost 0 bases. This CDR3 reads CASSGTGSSGANVLTF. The CDR3 bases are TGTGCCAGCAGTGGGACAGGTTCCTCTGGGGCCAACGTCCTGACTTTC.

This clonotype is medium-sized within its sample. The chain has TRBV7-8 and TRBJ2-2; D may correspond to TRBD1 or TRBD2 (5 bases each). Trimming pared 7 bases from V and 0 bases from J, leaving 15 bases between. The CDR3 totals 16 residues. Per the germline V gene, CDR1 is SGHVS and CDR2 is FQNEAQ. CDR3 in amino acids: CASIRGVVANTGELFF. The CDR3 DNA sequence: TGTGCCAGCATCCGAGGGGTTGTAGCGAACACCGGGGAGCTGTTTTTT.

Judged by abundance, this clonotype is medium-sized (0.01 to 0.1%). This chain connects TRBV4-3 to TRBJ2-2; D gene uncertain. The CDR3 has 16 amino acids. V shed 1 base and J shed 1 base, with 10 bases lying between them. CDR1 and CDR2 (germline): LGHNA, YSLEER. The CDR3, as DNA: TGCGCCAGCAGCCAAGTGGCTTTTCGGAACACCGGGGAGCTGTTTTTT. Its translation is CASSQVAFRNTGELFF.

This clonotype was counted many times. The chain has TRBV6-5 and TRBJ1-1; D not certain. CDR1 and CDR2 (germline): MNHEY, SVGAGI. This CDR3 region has 17 residues. V shed 4 bases and J shed 4 bases, with 22 bases lying between them. CDR3 nucleotide sequence: TGTGCCAGCAGTTCCGGCGGTGGGGTGAAACGGGGCACTGAAGCTTTCTTT. Its protein is CASSSGGGVKRGTEAFF.

In this sample, this clonotype is medium-sized. The chain is built from TRBV5-1 and TRBJ2-3, with D uncertain. Trimming removed 2 bases from V and 2 bases from J, with 9 bases in between. This CDR3 is built from 14 residues. The germline V gene encodes CDR1 SGHRS and CDR2 YFSETQ. This CDR3 is CASSFGPSTDTQYF. In DNA, the CDR3 is TGCGCCAGCAGCTTCGGGCCCTCCACAGATACGCAGTATTTT.

By share of the sample, this clonotype is medium-sized. The chain is built from TRBV6-2 or TRBV6-3 and TRBJ1-1; D ambiguous. CDR1 MNHEY and CDR2 SVGEGT come from the germline V gene. The CDR3 is made up of 14 amino acids. V lost 7 bases, J lost 0 bases, and 12 bases lay in between. The CDR3 sequence: CASTPAPMNTEAFF. CDR3 nucleotides: TGTGCCAGCACCCCGGCACCGATGAACACTGAAGCTTTCTTT.

This clonotype was found many times. A read error may be the cause here, since a much bigger clone is one base away. The DNA for the CDR3 is TGCGCCAGCAGCCAACTGGACTTAGGTCTAGGGGGTGGTGAGCAGTTCTTC. Translated, it gives CASSQLDLGLGGGEQFF. The chain carries TRBV4-1 and TRBJ2-1, with D maybe TRBD1 (6 bases). Germline-derived CDR1 and CDR2 are MGHRA and YSYEKL. This CDR3 contains 17 residues. Trimming removed 2 bases from V and 9 bases from J, with 23 bases in between.